This is a list of T cell receptor beta chains from one sample in a study of blood T cell repertoires in COVID-19. The method was immunoSEQ multiplex PCR; TCRdb's version includes in-frame clones alone and lacks a portion of them. The sample contains hundreds of thousands of clones, around 90% of which appear only once. The specimen was peripheral blood. The source of these receptors is a man aged 65 to 79 with acute or convalescent COVID-19. Both conserved end residues are part of each CDR3. The D gene is left open where the match is weak. Clone size appears in some rows only: once, few, many, or a class for an expanded clone.

len	v_gene	d_gene	j_gene	abundance	CDR3aa	CDR3nt
16	TRBV4-3	TRBD1	TRBJ2-1	-	CASSPAGTGRMNEQFF	TGCGCCAGCAGCCCCGCCGGGACAGGGCGGATGAATGAGCAGTTCTTC
14	TRBV7-9	TRBD1	TRBJ1-1	-	CASSLGQIAAEAFF	TGTGCCAGCAGCTTGGGACAGATTGCCGCTGAAGCTTTCTTT
15	TRBV27	TRBD1	TRBJ2-1	-	CASRPLGTGSYEQFF	TGTGCCAGCAGACCTCTGGGGACAGGGTCCTATGAGCAGTTCTTC
15	TRBV28	-	TRBJ2-3	-	CASSLWRGPTDTQYF	TGTGCCAGCAGTTTGTGGCGGGGGCCCACAGATACGCAGTATTTT
13	TRBV12-3/TRBV12-4	-	TRBJ2-7	-	CASSLSQLYEQYF	TGTGCCAGCAGTTTATCACAGCTTTACGAGCAGTACTTC
15	TRBV5-1	TRBD1	TRBJ1-6	-	CASSWMTGDNSPLHF	TGCGCCAGCAGCTGGATGACAGGGGATAATTCACCCCTCCACTTT
15	TRBV4-3	-	TRBJ2-7	-	CASSQGGTAPYEQYF	TGCGCCAGCAGCCAAGGCGGGACAGCGCCCTACGAGCAGTACTTC
15	TRBV6-5	TRBD1	TRBJ1-2	-	CASIITGGLNYGYTF	TGTGCCAGCATTATAACAGGGGGCCTAAACTATGGCTACACCTTC
14	TRBV28	-	TRBJ1-2	-	CASSLADLNYGYTF	TGTGCCAGCAGTTTAGCGGATCTTAACTATGGCTACACCTTC
16	TRBV6-2/TRBV6-3	-	TRBJ1-2	-	CASSYAEITTNYGYTF	TGTGCCAGCAGTTACGCGGAGATAACCACTAACTATGGCTACACCTTC
16	TRBV5-1	-	TRBJ1-6	-	CASSLSGGNNNSPLHF	TGCGCCAGCAGCTTGTCCGGGGGAAATAATAATTCACCCCTCCACTTT
13	TRBV10-2	-	TRBJ2-1	-	CATRTSSYNEQFF	TGCGCCACCCGTACGAGCTCCTACAATGAGCAGTTCTTC
16	TRBV6-5	-	TRBJ2-3	once	CASSYRPSNIEDTQYF	TGTGCCAGCAGTTACAGGCCTAGTAATATCGAAGATACGCAGTATTTT
15	TRBV28	-	TRBJ2-1	-	CASSSGSSRVNEQFF	TGTGCCAGCAGTTCGGGGTCCTCACGGGTCAATGAGCAGTTCTTC
11	TRBV10-1	-	TRBJ2-7	once	CASSQGNEQYF	TGCGCCAGCAGTCAGGGAAACGAGCAGTACTTC
16	TRBV20-1	TRBD2	TRBJ2-1	-	CSASVRGGKSYNEQFF	TGCAGTGCTAGTGTTCGGGGGGGCAAATCGTACAATGAGCAGTTCTTC
14	TRBV4-2	-	TRBJ2-3	-	CASSQGVYADTQYF	TGTGCCAGCAGCCAAGGAGTTTATGCAGATACGCAGTATTTT
15	TRBV2	TRBD2	TRBJ2-3	-	CASSVTSGSTDTQYF	TGTGCCAGCAGTGTCACTAGCGGGAGCACAGATACGCAGTATTTT
14	TRBV7-2	-	TRBJ1-4	-	CASSSGLQNEKLFF	TGTGCCAGCAGCTCGGGTCTGCAAAATGAAAAACTGTTTTTT
16	TRBV5-4	TRBD1	TRBJ1-4	-	CASSPGQGAANEKLFF	TGTGCCAGCAGCCCGGGACAGGGGGCGGCTAATGAAAAACTGTTTTTT
17	TRBV27	TRBD1	TRBJ1-1	-	CASSLRGQGVKGTEAFF	TGTGCCAGCAGTTTAAGGGGACAGGGGGTCAAGGGCACTGAAGCTTTCTTT
13	TRBV30	-	TRBJ2-7	-	CAWSETGRDKEYF	TGTGCCTGGAGTGAGACAGGGCGGGATAAGGAGTACTTC
13	TRBV24-1	TRBD1	TRBJ2-7	-	CATSDRGTGEQYF	TGTGCCACCAGTGATCGGGGGACAGGGGAGCAGTACTTC
14	TRBV7-3	-	TRBJ2-4	-	CASSLSGRGGIQYF	TGTGCCAGCAGCTTATCAGGGCGCGGTGGCATTCAGTACTTC
16	TRBV6-1	-	TRBJ2-2	-	CASSEPHGTDTGELFF	TGTGCCAGCAGTGAGCCGCACGGTACGGACACCGGGGAGCTGTTTTTT
18	TRBV30	-	TRBJ1-3	-	CAWSVQGRGASSGNTIYF	TGTGCCTGGAGTGTACAAGGAAGGGGTGCTAGCTCTGGAAACACCATATATTTT
14	TRBV3-1/TRBV3-2	-	TRBJ2-3	-	CASSPGRGTDTQYF	TGTGCCAGCAGCCCCGGAAGGGGGACAGATACGCAGTATTTT
14	TRBV6-1	TRBD1	TRBJ2-3	once	CASSESIRGDTQYF	TGTGCCAGCAGTGAATCGATCAGGGGGGATACGCAGTATTTT
13	TRBV7-9	TRBD1	TRBJ2-7	-	CASSRDRGQEQYF	TGTGCCAGCAGCAGGGACAGGGGGCAGGAGCAGTACTTC
14	TRBV28	TRBD2	TRBJ2-3	-	CASSLAGGKNTQYF	TGTGCCAGCAGTTTGGCGGGGGGGAAGAATACGCAGTATTTT
13	TRBV19	-	TRBJ1-2	-	CASKHPGGTGYTF	TGTGCCAGTAAGCACCCTGGCGGAACAGGCTACACCTTC
16	TRBV28	-	TRBJ2-3	-	CASSLSTGARTDTQYF	TGTGCCAGCAGTTTATCTACGGGAGCCCGCACAGATACGCAGTATTTT
14	TRBV5-6	TRBD1	TRBJ1-2	-	CASSRVGQVGGYTF	TGTGCCAGCAGCCGCGTCGGACAGGTGGGGGGCTACACCTTC
15	TRBV19	-	TRBJ2-2	-	CASSRDSGGTGELFF	TGTGCCAGTAGCCGGGACTCGGGCGGGACCGGGGAGCTGTTTTTT
14	TRBV7-9	-	TRBJ2-3	-	CASSLLANTDTQYF	TGTGCCAGCAGCTTATTAGCAAACACAGATACGCAGTATTTT
15	TRBV3-1/TRBV3-2	TRBD1	TRBJ1-6	-	CASSQALQGDSPLHF	TGTGCCAGCAGCCAAGCACTCCAGGGGGATTCACCCCTCCACTTT
17	TRBV7-9	-	TRBJ1-1	-	CASSFRGGETRPTEAFF	TGTGCCAGCAGCTTCCGCGGGGGCGAAACTCGACCCACTGAAGCTTTCTTT
14	TRBV27	TRBD1	TRBJ1-5	-	CASSGGQGNQPQHF	TGTGCCAGCAGTGGGGGACAGGGCAATCAGCCCCAGCATTTT
15	TRBV7-8	-	TRBJ2-7	-	CASSLDLGGDYEQYF	TGTGCCAGCAGCTTAGACTTAGGCGGCGACTACGAGCAGTACTTC
15	TRBV5-1	-	TRBJ2-3	-	CASSLSRGTTDTQYF	TGCGCCAGCAGCTTGTCGCGGGGAACCACAGATACGCAGTATTTT
16	TRBV5-1	TRBD2	TRBJ2-1	-	CASSLVGGSYGNEQFF	TGCGCCAGCAGCTTGGTAGGCGGGAGTTACGGCAATGAGCAGTTCTTC
17	TRBV9	TRBD2	TRBJ2-3	-	CASSVAPEGLYTDTQYF	TGTGCCAGCAGCGTTGCCCCAGAGGGACTATACACAGATACGCAGTATTTT
15	TRBV6-2/TRBV6-3	-	TRBJ1-5	many	CASSRITGSSQPQHF	TGTGCCAGCAGCCGAATCACAGGGTCTTCCCAGCCCCAGCATTTT
16	TRBV28	TRBD1	TRBJ2-6	-	CASIAGGVSGANVLTF	TGTGCCAGCATTGCAGGGGGCGTCTCTGGGGCCAACGTCCTGACTTTC
14	TRBV7-2	-	TRBJ2-1	-	CASSRQDSYNEQFF	TGTGCCAGCAGCCGTCAGGACAGCTACAATGAGCAGTTCTTC
16	TRBV9	TRBD1	TRBJ1-3	-	CASSPPYRGFGNTIYF	TGTGCCAGCAGCCCACCCTACAGGGGCTTTGGAAACACCATATATTTT
14	TRBV30	TRBD1	TRBJ2-2	once	CAWSGTGYTGELFF	TGTGCCTGGAGTGGGACAGGGTACACCGGGGAGCTGTTTTTT
12	TRBV30	-	TRBJ1-1	-	CAWHTGWGEAFF	TGTGCCTGGCACACGGGATGGGGTGAAGCTTTCTTT
15	TRBV19	-	TRBJ1-5	-	CASRTPGNSNQPQHF	TGTGCCAGTAGAACCCCAGGAAATAGCAATCAGCCCCAGCATTTT
19	TRBV5-4	TRBD2	TRBJ2-5	-	CASSLRWRELILVPETQYF	TGTGCCAGCAGCTTGAGGTGGCGGGAGTTGATTTTGGTCCCAGAGACCCAGTACTTC
15	TRBV6-2/TRBV6-3	TRBD2	TRBJ2-6	-	CASSGGGPGANVLTF	TGTGCCAGCAGTGGGGGAGGGCCTGGGGCCAACGTCCTGACTTTC
14	TRBV27	-	TRBJ1-6	-	CASSYQGYNSPLHF	TGTGCCAGCAGTTATCAGGGATATAATTCACCCCTCCACTTT
12	TRBV3-1/TRBV3-2	-	TRBJ2-1	-	CASSSLPNEQFF	TGTGCCAGCAGCTCTCTCCCCAATGAGCAGTTCTTC
14	TRBV28	-	TRBJ1-5	few	CASSLMTGNQPQHF	TGTGCCAGCAGTTTGATGACAGGTAATCAGCCCCAGCATTTT
14	TRBV3-1/TRBV3-2	TRBD2	TRBJ2-1	-	CASSQGSGRNEQFF	TGTGCCAGCAGCCAAGGCAGCGGGAGGAATGAGCAGTTCTTC